What follows describes a single TCR beta chain. Its antigen is still unknown. Germline V gene sequence: CDR1 SQVTM, CDR2 ANQGSEA. CDR3 size: 13 residues. These data belong to a study of CXCR3-negative and CXCR3-positive naive CD8 T cells. Study observations and caveats: Compared with CXCR3-negative naive cells, CXCR3-positive naive cells showed more hydrophobic TRB CDR3s. Researchers reported similar TRBV-TRBJ usage in naive CXCR3-negative and CXCR3-positive cells, though memory differed.

TRB cDNA was prepared as libraries by UMI-labeled 5' RACE. One entry per CDR3 protein, without DNA, is what TCRdb gives after re-calling the 5' RACE reads. This specimen shows 100,000 or so distinct CDR3 sequences; the ten leading clones hold 0.36%. Sequencing was done on a sample of naive CXCR3+ CD8+ T cells from blood. The subset: CD45RO-CCR7+CD27+CD95- naive CD8+ T cells expressing CXCR3 (TNR3+). The J gene is TRBJ2-3, the V gene TRBV29-1; TCRdb's D call of TRBD2 is untestable without DNA. This TCR was recovered from a human donor in good health. Some clones in this sample may be carry-over from other donors' samples. The CDR3 here is CSVLAGGMDTQYF.